The T cell receptor (beta chain) described here comes from a study of T-cell reconstitution after alpha-beta-depleted transplantation in children. The V and J ends lost 7 bases and 2 bases respectively, with 13 bases between them. Germline CDR1 KGHDR, CDR2 SFDVKD. The CDR3 extends over 15 amino acids. Unique molecular identifiers were incorporated into the prepared TCRbeta library. Each CDR3 protein is one row after TCRdb ran MiXCR on the PCR reads. The table includes 75,000 to 90,000 distinct CDR3 sequences, roughly 15% detected once. Only one count was recorded for this clonotype. This sample comprised PBMCs, mostly from graft donor cells, obtained 180 days after TCRalphabeta/CD19-depleted stem cell transplant. The receptor was isolated from a male patient under 10 years old who had a stem cell transplant for acute lymphoblastic leukemia, so the T cells may come from the graft donor. V is TRBV24-1 and J is TRBJ1-4; maybe TRBD1 (5 bases). DNA for the CDR3: TGTGCCACCAGCGCGTACGGGGGGACTAATGAAAAACTGTTTTTT. This gives the protein CATSAYGGTNEKLFF.